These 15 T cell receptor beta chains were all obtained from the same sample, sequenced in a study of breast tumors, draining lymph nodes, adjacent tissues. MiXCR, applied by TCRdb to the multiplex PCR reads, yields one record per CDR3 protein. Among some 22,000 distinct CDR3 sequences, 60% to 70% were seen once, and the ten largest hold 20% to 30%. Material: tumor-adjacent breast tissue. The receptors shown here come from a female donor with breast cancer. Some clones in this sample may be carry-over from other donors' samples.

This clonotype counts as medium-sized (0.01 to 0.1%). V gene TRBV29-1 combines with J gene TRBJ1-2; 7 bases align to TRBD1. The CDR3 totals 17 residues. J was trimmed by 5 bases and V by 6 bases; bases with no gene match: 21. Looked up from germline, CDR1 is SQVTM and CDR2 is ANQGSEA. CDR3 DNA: TGCAGCGTGGAGAGGGGGGACAGTGGCTTCTGGGGATATGGCTACACCTTC. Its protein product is CSVERGDSGFWGYGYTF.

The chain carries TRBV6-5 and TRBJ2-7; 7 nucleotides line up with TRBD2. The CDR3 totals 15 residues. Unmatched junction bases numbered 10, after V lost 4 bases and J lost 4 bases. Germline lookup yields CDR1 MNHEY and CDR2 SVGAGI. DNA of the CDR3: TGTGCCAGCAGTTCTTCACTAGCGCTGGTATACGAGCAGTACTTC. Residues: CASSSSLALVYEQYF.

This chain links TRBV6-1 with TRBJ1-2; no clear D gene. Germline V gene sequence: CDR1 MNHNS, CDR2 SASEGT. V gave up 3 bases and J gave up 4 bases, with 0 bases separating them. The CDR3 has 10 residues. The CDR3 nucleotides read TGTGCCAGCAGTGACTATGGCTACACCTTC. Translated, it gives CASSDYGYTF.

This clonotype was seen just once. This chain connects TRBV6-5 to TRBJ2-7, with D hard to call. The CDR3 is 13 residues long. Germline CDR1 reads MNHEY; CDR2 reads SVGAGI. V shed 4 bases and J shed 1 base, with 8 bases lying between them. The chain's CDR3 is CASSFPPSYEQYF. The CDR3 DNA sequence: TGTGCCAGCAGTTTCCCCCCGTCCTACGAGCAGTACTTC.

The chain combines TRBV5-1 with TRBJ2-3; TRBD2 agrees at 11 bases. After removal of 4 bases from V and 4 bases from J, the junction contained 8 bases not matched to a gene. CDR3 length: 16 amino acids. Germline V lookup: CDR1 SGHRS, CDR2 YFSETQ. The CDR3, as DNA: TGCGCCAGCAGCCTGACTAGCGGGAACCCCCCAGATACGCAGTATTTT. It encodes CASSLTSGNPPDTQYF.

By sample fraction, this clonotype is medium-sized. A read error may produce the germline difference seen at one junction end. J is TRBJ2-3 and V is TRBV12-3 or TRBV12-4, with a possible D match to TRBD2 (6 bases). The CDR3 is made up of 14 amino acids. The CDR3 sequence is CASSLAQVSDTQYF. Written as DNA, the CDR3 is TGTGCCAGCAGTCTAGCGCAGGTTTCAGATACGCAGTATTTT.

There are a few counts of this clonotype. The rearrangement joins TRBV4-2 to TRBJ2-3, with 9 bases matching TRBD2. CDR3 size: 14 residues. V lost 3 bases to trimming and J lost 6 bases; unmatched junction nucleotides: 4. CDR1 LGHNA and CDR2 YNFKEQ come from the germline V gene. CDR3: CASSQGGGGDTQYF. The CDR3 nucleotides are TGTGCCAGCAGCCAGGGCGGGGGGGGGGATACGCAGTATTTT.

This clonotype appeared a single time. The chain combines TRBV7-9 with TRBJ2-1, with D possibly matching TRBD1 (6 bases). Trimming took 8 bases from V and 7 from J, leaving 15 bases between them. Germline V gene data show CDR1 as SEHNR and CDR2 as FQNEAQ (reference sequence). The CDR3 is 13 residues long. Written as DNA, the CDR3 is TGTGCCAGCGAGGGACAATTCCTGAATGAGCAGTTCTTC. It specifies CASEGQFLNEQFF. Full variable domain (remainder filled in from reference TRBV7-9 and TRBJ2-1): DTGVSQNPRHKITKRGQNVTFRCDPISEHNRLYWYRQTLGQGPEFLTYFQNEAQLEKSRLLSDRFSAERPKGSFSTLEIQRTEQGDSAMYLCASEGQFLNEQFFGPGTRLTVL.

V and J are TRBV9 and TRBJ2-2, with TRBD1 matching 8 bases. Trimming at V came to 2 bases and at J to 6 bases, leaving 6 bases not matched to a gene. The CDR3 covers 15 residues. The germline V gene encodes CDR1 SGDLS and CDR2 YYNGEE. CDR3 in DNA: TGTGCCAGCAGCGTGGCGACAGGGGAGCCCGGGGAGCTGTTTTTT. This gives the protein CASSVATGEPGELFF. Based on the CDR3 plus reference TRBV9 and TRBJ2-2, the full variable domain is DSGVTQTPKHLITATGQRVTLRCSPRSGDLSVYWYQQSLDQGLQFLIQYYNGEERAKGNILERFSAQQFPDLHSELNLSSLELGDSALYFCASSVATGEPGELFFGEGSRLTVL.

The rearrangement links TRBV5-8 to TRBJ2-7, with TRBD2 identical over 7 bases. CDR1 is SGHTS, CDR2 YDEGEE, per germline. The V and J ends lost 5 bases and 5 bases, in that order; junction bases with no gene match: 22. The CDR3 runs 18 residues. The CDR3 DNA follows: TGTGCCAGCAGTTACCTCCCCTTAGGCGGGAGATTGAGTAACGAGCAGTACTTC. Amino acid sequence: CASSYLPLGGRLSNEQYF.

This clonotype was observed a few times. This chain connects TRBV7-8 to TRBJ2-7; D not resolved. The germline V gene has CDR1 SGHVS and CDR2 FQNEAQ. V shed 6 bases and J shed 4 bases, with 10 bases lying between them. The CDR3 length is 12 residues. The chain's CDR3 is CASSPDRYEQYF. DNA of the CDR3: TGTGCCAGCAGTCCGGACCGTTACGAGCAGTACTTC.

The CDR3: CATSGVRGTDTQYF. As DNA, the CDR3 is TGTGCCACCAGTGGAGTTAGGGGCACAGATACGCAGTATTTT. The chain links TRBV24-1 to TRBJ2-3; D is ambiguous. Germline CDR1 reads KGHDR; CDR2 reads SFDVKD. The CDR3 length is 14 residues. Deletions cut 5 bases from V and 1 base from J, with 9 bases between.

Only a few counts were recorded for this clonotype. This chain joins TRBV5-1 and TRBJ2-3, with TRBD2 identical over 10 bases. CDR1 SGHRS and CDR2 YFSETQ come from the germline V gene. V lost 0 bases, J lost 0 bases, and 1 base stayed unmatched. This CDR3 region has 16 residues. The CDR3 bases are TGCGCCAGCAGCTTGGAACTAGCGGGGAGCACAGATACGCAGTATTTT. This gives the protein CASSLELAGSTDTQYF.

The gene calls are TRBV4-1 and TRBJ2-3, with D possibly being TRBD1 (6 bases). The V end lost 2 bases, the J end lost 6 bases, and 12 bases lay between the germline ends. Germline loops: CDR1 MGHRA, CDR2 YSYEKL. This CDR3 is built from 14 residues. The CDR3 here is CASSQTRGSDTQYF. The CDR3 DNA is TGCGCCAGCAGCCAAACGAGGGGGTCGGATACGCAGTATTTT.

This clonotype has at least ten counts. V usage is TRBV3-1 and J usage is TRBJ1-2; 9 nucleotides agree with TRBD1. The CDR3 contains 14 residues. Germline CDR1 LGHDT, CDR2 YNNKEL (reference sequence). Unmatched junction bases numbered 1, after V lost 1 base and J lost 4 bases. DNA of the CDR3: TGTGCCAGCAGCCAAGGACAGGGGGGCTATGGCTACACCTTC. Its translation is CASSQGQGGYGYTF.